This is a list of T cell receptor beta chains from one sample in a study of identical twins. Via MiXCR, TCRdb re-called the 5' RACE reads, giving one row per CDR3 protein. The sample gives more than 650,000 distinct CDR3 sequences, 6.1% of which show up once; 1.5% to 2% is in the top ten. What was sequenced was naive T cells sorted from blood. Receptors were obtained from a man aged 18 to 35 in good health. Each CDR3 is given with its conserved first and last residue. The D gene is left open where the match is weak. Size values are once, few and many counts, or a class for expanded clones, and some rows have none.

J gene	D gene	V gene	clone size	CDR3 DNA	CDR3 protein
TRBJ2-2	NA	TRBV12-3/TRBV12-4	NA	TGTGCCAGCAGTTTAGGGGTCAGGAAGAACACCGGGGAGCTGTTTTTT	CASSLGVRKNTGELFF
TRBJ1-2	NA	TRBV20-1	NA	TGCAGTGCTGTCGGGGACGGGAGCTATGGCTACACCTTC	CSAVGDGSYGYTF
TRBJ2-1	TRBD1	TRBV12-3/TRBV12-4	many	TGTGCCAGCAGTGTCAAGGACAGGGGTTACAATGAGCAGTTCTTC	CASSVKDRGYNEQFF
TRBJ1-6	NA	TRBV12-3/TRBV12-4	many	TGTGCCAGCACCAAACGGGGCAGAGTTAATTCACCCCTCCACTTT	CASTKRGRVNSPLHF
TRBJ2-1	TRBD2	TRBV7-6	few	TGTGCCAGCAGCTTAGGCCAACTAGCGGGAGGCCATTACAATGAGCAGTTCTTC	CASSLGQLAGGHYNEQFF
TRBJ1-2	NA	TRBV6-1	few	TGTGCCAGCAATACCAATAGCGGGGAGACTCGTGGCTACACCTTC	CASNTNSGETRGYTF
TRBJ2-2	NA	TRBV10-3	many	TGTGCCGTATTCGGGACCGGGGAGCTGTTTTTT	CAVFGTGELFF
TRBJ2-7	NA	TRBV15	many	TGTGCCACCAGACGTCAAGGGACCTACGAGCAGTACTTC	CATRRQGTYEQYF
TRBJ2-7	TRBD2	TRBV6-1	few	TGTGGGGTAAGGGCTAGCGGGAGCTACGAGCAGTACTTC	CGVRASGSYEQYF
TRBJ2-5	NA	TRBV7-2	few	TGTGCCAGCAGCTTAGCGAGGGAGGTTCAAGAGACCCAGTACTTC	CASSLAREVQETQYF
TRBJ2-3	NA	TRBV10-3	many	TGTGCCATCACCGAAACGCGGGCAGGGGGGACAGATACGCAGTATTTT	CAITETRAGGTDTQYF
TRBJ2-2	NA	TRBV6-2/TRBV6-3	NA	TGTGCCACCCGAGGAGCCCACGGGCCTCACCGGGGCACCGGGGAGCTGTTTTTT	CATRGAHGPHRGTGELFF
TRBJ2-7	TRBD2	TRBV4-1	many	TGCGCCAGCAGTCGGACTAGCGGGAGAGAGTACGAGCAGTACTTC	CASSRTSGREYEQYF
TRBJ2-1	TRBD2	TRBV6-2/TRBV6-3	many	TGTGCCAGCAGTCCCCTTTCGGGAGGGTCGTCCTACAATGAGCAGTTCTTC	CASSPLSGGSSYNEQFF
TRBJ2-1	TRBD2	TRBV7-8	NA	TGTGCCAGCAGCTTCCCGGATGTTGGCGGGAGTTTATACGGTGAGCAGTTCTTC	CASSFPDVGGSLYGEQFF
TRBJ2-1	TRBD1	TRBV29-1	many	TGCAGCTCAGGGACAGGGCTCTTC	CSSGTGLF
TRBJ2-1	NA	TRBV6-2/TRBV6-3	NA	TGTGCCAGCAGTTACCCGATTAATGAGCAGTTCTTC	CASSYPINEQFF
TRBJ2-1	NA	TRBV10-2	many	TGCGCCAGCCGACCGACTCACCTCACCTACAATGAGCAGTTCTTC	CASRPTHLTYNEQFF
TRBJ2-7	NA	TRBV20-1	few	TGCAGTGCTAGAGCCCTAGCGTCGTCCTACGAGCAGTACTTC	CSARALASSYEQYF
TRBJ1-2	NA	TRBV11-2	few	TGTGCCAGCAGCTCCTTTGTTGAGGGAGGCTACACCTTC	CASSSFVEGGYTF
TRBJ2-5	NA	TRBV9	many	TGTGCCAGCAGCGTAGTGACAGGCGAGACCCAGTACTTC	CASSVVTGETQYF
TRBJ2-5	TRBD2	TRBV28	many	TGTGCCAGCAGTTCCCAGGCGGGGGACTTTCAAGAGACCCAGTACTTC	CASSSQAGDFQETQYF
TRBJ2-1	NA	TRBV7-9	NA	TGTGCCAGCAGCCCAGGGGGGGTTGAGCAGTTCTTC	CASSPGGVEQFF
TRBJ2-2	NA	TRBV2	few	TGTGCCAGCGCGAGGACAGCAACATCGAACACCGGGGAGCTGTTTTTT	CASARTATSNTGELFF
TRBJ1-3	NA	TRBV2	NA	TGTGCCAGCAGGAGGGGAAACACCATATATTTT	CASRRGNTIYF
TRBJ2-3	TRBD1	TRBV11-1	NA	TGTGCCAGCAGCTCCGGGACAGGGAGGGGAAATGGCACAGATACGCAGTATTTT	CASSSGTGRGNGTDTQYF
TRBJ2-7	TRBD2	TRBV28	many	TGTGCCAGCAGAGGTAGCGGGACCTACGAGCAGTACTTC	CASRGSGTYEQYF
TRBJ1-1	NA	TRBV21-1	NA	TGTGCCAGCATCTTTGGGGGCCCTGAAGCTTTCTTT	CASIFGGPEAFF
TRBJ2-3	TRBD2	TRBV11-2	many	TGTGCCAGCAGCTCCCTCCGACTAGCGGGAGAGGTAGATACGCAGTATTTT	CASSSLRLAGEVDTQYF
TRBJ1-4	NA	TRBV10-3	many	TGTGCCATCAGTGGGGGGAGTGAAAAACTGTTTTTT	CAISGGSEKLFF
TRBJ2-1	NA	TRBV29-1	many	TGCAGCGTTGAAGATTACTGGAGGGCCAATGAGCAGTTCTTC	CSVEDYWRANEQFF
TRBJ2-1	TRBD1	TRBV5-1	NA	TGCGCCAGCAGCTTGTACTTCGGACAGGGTCACAATGAGCAGTTCTTC	CASSLYFGQGHNEQFF
TRBJ2-1	NA	TRBV20-1	few	TGCAGTGCGGCTGGGACCTCCTACAATGAGCAGTTCTTC	CSAAGTSYNEQFF
TRBJ2-3	TRBD2	TRBV7-2	few	TGTGCCAGTCGACTAGCGGTGACAGATACGCAGTATTTT	CASRLAVTDTQYF
TRBJ2-7	NA	TRBV10-3	many	TGTGCCATCAGCCAGACAGCCGATAACTACGAGCAGTACTTC	CAISQTADNYEQYF
TRBJ2-1	NA	TRBV6-1	NA	TGTGCCAGCAGATCGCTAGCTTTTGAGCAGTTCTTC	CASRSLAFEQFF
TRBJ1-6	TRBD1	TRBV12-3/TRBV12-4	many	TGTGCCAGCAGTCCCACCGGGACAGGGGTTTCACCCCTCCACTTT	CASSPTGTGVSPLHF
TRBJ2-1	TRBD2	TRBV5-1	NA	TGCGCCAGCAGCTTGCCGCAGGCGGGAGGGCTAAGCAATGAGCAGTTCTTC	CASSLPQAGGLSNEQFF
TRBJ2-7	TRBD2	TRBV20-1	few	TGCAGTGCTAGAGATATACTAGCGGGGTCCTACGAGCAGTACTTC	CSARDILAGSYEQYF
TRBJ2-3	NA	TRBV14	NA	TGTGCCAGCAGCCAAGCTGCGTCCATCGGCACAGATACGCAGTATTTT	CASSQAASIGTDTQYF
TRBJ2-1	NA	TRBV15	NA	TGTGCCACCAGCAGAACAGGTATCAATGAGCAGTTCTTC	CATSRTGINEQFF
TRBJ2-1	TRBD2	TRBV24-1	few	TGTGCCACCTCGAAGACTAGCGGGTACAATGAGCAGTTCTTC	CATSKTSGYNEQFF
TRBJ2-1	TRBD2	TRBV20-1	many	TGCAGTGCTAGTTCGGCGGGAGGGCAATCCTACAATGAGCAGTTCTTC	CSASSAGGQSYNEQFF
TRBJ2-1	TRBD2	TRBV12-3/TRBV12-4	many	TGTGCCAGCAGTTCCCGGAGACTAGCGGGAGGGCTCCACAATGAGCAGTTCTTC	CASSSRRLAGGLHNEQFF
TRBJ2-5	NA	TRBV5-1	few	TGCGCCAGCAGCCGGGGGGCAGGGAGAGAGACCCAGTACTTC	CASSRGAGRETQYF
TRBJ1-1	NA	TRBV29-1	many	TGCAGCGTCGTACGGTGGGGGACTGAAGCTTTCTTT	CSVVRWGTEAFF
TRBJ2-5	NA	TRBV5-1	NA	TGCGCCAGCAGCTTTGAAGACCAAGAGACCCAGTACTTC	CASSFEDQETQYF
TRBJ1-2	TRBD1	TRBV11-1	NA	TGTGCCAGCAGCCCACCGGGACAGATTGAGCGCTACACCTTC	CASSPPGQIERYTF
TRBJ2-4	NA	TRBV7-2	many	TGTGCCAGCAGTCCCTTACAGGGAAACATTCAGTACTTC	CASSPLQGNIQYF
TRBJ2-3	NA	TRBV5-1	many	TGCGCCAGCAGCTTGGAGGGAGCCACAGATACGCAGTATTTT	CASSLEGATDTQYF
TRBJ2-1	TRBD2	TRBV5-1	few	TGCGCTAGCAGCCTGAAGCGGGGCCCGGGAGATGAGCAGTTCTTC	CASSLKRGPGDEQFF
TRBJ2-5	TRBD2	TRBV12-3/TRBV12-4	few	TGTGCCAGCAGTGCGGGACTAGCGGGAAGGTCGGAGACCCAGTACTTC	CASSAGLAGRSETQYF
TRBJ2-1	NA	TRBV10-3	many	TGTGCCATCAGGCCTTTCCGGGAAAGGGCCTACAATGAGCAGTTCTTC	CAIRPFRERAYNEQFF
TRBJ2-1	TRBD2	TRBV3-1	few	TGTGCCAGCAGCCAAGAGGGACTAGCGTCTCCCGAGCAGTTCTTC	CASSQEGLASPEQFF